Reported below is one TCR beta chain. The record originates from a study of blood T cell repertoires in COVID-19. On the study more broadly: The analysed material was cDNA or gDNA that came from T cells, B-cell-depleted T cells, or PBMCs.

The protocol was immunoSEQ multiplex PCR, while the TCRdb copy is restricted to in-frame clones and leaves out a portion. The table lists about 200,000 clones, 82% of them singletons, with under 8.5% in the top ten. Trimming cost V 3 bases and J 4 bases; bases outside gene matches: 8. Germline V gene sequence: CDR1 KGHSH, CDR2 LQKENI. The CDR3 length is 15 residues. The TCR was taken from a woman older than 75 with COVID-19, enrolled during active disease. The chain is built from TRBV18 and TRBJ1-1; TRBD1 matches 7 bases. Sequencing input: peripheral blood. CDR3 nucleotides: TGTGCCAGCTCACCCCCGCAGGGGGGTGGCACTGAAGCTTTCTTT. Its protein product is CASSPPQGGGTEAFF.